Below, one T cell receptor (beta chain) is given with its context. Antigen unknown. The table came from immunoSEQ multiplex PCR; TCRdb's copy has only in-frame clones and leaves some out. There are around 40,000 clones in the sample; around 69% occur only once, and about 7.2% lies in the top ten. The CDR3 contains 14 residues. Trimming took 4 bases from V and 3 from J, leaving 10 bases between them. Germline assignment: CDR1 SGHTA and CDR2 FQGNSA. The data are from a study of early stage breast cancer tumors. Study-wide results and caveats: Compared with adjacent normal breast tissue, tumors showed roughly 2.4-fold greater T cell density and higher clonality.

This TCR was recovered from a person aged 45 to 59 with breast cancer. The sample consisted of blood. J is TRBJ2-1 and V is TRBV7-2, with D perhaps TRBD2 (5 bases). CDR3 coding DNA: TGTGCCAGCAGCTGGAGGACGAACTACAATGAGCAGTTCTTC. Translating gives CASSWRTNYNEQFF.